This TCR beta chain appears in the sequencing data of a study of STAT5B mutations in CD4+ large granular lymphocyte leukemia. Germline lookup yields CDR1 SGHRS and CDR2 YFSETQ. The CDR3 is made up of 13 amino acids. V trimming: 5 bases; J trimming: 0 bases; junction bases outside the gene matches: 0. The assay was immunoSEQ multiplex PCR, and TCRdb's table has in-frame clones only and misses some. The sample lists about 25,000 clones, 74% occurring once. The rearrangement uses TRBV5-1 and TRBJ2-3; 7 nucleotides align to TRBD2. The source of this sequence is a human donor in good health. The sequenced material came from CD4+ T cells from blood buffy coats. The CDR3 DNA sequence: TGCGCCAGCAGGACTAGCAGCACAGATACGCAGTATTTT. Protein sequence: CASRTSSTDTQYF.